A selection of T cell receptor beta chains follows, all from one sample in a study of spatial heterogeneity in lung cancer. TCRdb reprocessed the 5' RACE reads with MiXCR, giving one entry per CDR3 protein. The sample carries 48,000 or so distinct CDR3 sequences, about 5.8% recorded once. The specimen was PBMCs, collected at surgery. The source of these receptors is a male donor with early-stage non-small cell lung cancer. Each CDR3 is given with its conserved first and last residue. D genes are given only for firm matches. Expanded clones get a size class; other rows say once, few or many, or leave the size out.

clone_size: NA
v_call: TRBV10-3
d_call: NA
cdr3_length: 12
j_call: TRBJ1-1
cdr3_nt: TGTGCCAGCAACAGGGCGGGGGCTGAAGCTTTCTTT
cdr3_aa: CASNRAGAEAFF

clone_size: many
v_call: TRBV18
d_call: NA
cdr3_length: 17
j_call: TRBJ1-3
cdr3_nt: TGTGCCAGCTCACCGAAGACAGGAACCCCTTCTGGAAACACCATATATTTT
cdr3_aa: CASSPKTGTPSGNTIYF

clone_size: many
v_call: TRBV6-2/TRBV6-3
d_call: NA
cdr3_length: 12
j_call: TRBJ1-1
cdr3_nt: TGTGCCAGCAGTTCTAGGGACCTTGAAGCTTTCTTT
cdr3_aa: CASSSRDLEAFF

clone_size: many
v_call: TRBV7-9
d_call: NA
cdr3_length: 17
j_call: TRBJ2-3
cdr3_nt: TGTGCCAGCAGCCCTTCCGACTTGGACAGAAACACAGATACGCAGTATTTT
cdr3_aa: CASSPSDLDRNTDTQYF

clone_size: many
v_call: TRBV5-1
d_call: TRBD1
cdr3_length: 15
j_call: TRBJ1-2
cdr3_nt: TGCGCCAGCAGCGGATTGGACAGGGAGAACTATGGCTACACCTTC
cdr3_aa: CASSGLDRENYGYTF

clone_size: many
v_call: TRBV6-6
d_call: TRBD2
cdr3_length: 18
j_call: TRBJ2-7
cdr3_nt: TGTGCCAGCAGGCCCGGGACTAGCGGCGATAGGGCTGGGGAAAAGCAGTACTTC
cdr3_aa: CASRPGTSGDRAGEKQYF

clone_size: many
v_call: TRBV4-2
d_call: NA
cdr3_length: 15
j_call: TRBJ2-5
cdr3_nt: TGTGCCAGCAGCCCCAGGGTCGCGGACGACGAGACCCAGTACTTC
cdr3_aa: CASSPRVADDETQYF

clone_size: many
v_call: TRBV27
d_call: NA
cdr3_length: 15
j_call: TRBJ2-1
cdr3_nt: TGTGCCAGCAGTTTATTGGGGGGGCCGATCAATGAGCAGTTCTTC
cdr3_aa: CASSLLGGPINEQFF

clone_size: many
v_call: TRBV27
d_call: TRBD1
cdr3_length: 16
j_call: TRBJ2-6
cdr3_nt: TGTGCCAGCAGTTCCCAGGGGGCGCCTGGGGCCAACGTCCTGACTTTC
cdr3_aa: CASSSQGAPGANVLTF

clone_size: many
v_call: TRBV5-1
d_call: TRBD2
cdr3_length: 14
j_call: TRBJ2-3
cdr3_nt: TGCGCCAGCACCCCTAGCGGGAGCACAGATACGCAGTATTTT
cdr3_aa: CASTPSGSTDTQYF

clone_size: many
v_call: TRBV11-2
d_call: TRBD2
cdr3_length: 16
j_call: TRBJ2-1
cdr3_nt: TGTGCCAGCAGCTTAGCCGGTGCGGGAGGGCCGGTTGAGCAGTTCTTC
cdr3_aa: CASSLAGAGGPVEQFF

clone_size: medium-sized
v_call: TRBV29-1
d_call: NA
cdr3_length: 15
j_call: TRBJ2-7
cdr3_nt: TGCAGCGTTGAAGATCTAGAGGGGAGATATCGCGAGCAGTACTTC
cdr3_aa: CSVEDLEGRYREQYF

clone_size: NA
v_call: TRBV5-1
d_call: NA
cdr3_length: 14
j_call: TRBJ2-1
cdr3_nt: TGCGCCAGCAGCTTGGCACCTACCTACAATGAGCAGTTCTTC
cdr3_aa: CASSLAPTYNEQFF

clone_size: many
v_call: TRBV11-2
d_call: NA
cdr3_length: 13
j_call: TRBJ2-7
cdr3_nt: TGTGCCAGCAGCTTGGGCAGGGCGTACGAGCAGTACTTC
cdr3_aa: CASSLGRAYEQYF

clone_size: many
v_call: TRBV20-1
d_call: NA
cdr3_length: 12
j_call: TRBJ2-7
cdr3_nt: TGCAGTGCTAGATATGGCCACTACGAGCAGTACTTC
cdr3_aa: CSARYGHYEQYF

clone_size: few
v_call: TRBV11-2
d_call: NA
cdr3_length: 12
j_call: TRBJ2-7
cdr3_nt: TGTGCCAGCAGCGCCAAGTTTGTCGAGCAGTACTTC
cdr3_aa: CASSAKFVEQYF

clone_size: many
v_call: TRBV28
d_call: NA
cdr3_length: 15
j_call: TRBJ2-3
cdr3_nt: TGTGCCAGCAGTTTGCAGTTCGGAGGGGGGGATACGCAGTATTTT
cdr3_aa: CASSLQFGGGDTQYF

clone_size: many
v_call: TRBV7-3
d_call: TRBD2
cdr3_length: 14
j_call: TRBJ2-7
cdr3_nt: TGTGCCAGCAGCTTATTAGGGACTAGAGTCGAGCAGTACTTC
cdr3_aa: CASSLLGTRVEQYF

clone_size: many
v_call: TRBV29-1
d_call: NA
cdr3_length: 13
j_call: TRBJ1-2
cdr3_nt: TGCAGCGTTGTGTTAGCGGTGAACTATGGCTACACCTTC
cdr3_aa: CSVVLAVNYGYTF

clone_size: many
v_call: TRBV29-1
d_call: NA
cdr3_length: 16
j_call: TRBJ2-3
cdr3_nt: TGCAGCGTCCAGCCTGCGGACGTAAGTCCCACAGATACGCAGTATTTT
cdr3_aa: CSVQPADVSPTDTQYF

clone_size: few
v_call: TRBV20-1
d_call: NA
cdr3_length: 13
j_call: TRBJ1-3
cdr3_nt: TGCAGTGCCCAGAAAAGCTCTGGAAACACCATATATTTT
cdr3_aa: CSAQKSSGNTIYF

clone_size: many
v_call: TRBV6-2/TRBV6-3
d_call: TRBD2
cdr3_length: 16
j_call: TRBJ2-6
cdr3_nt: TGTGCCAGCATACGAGCGGGGCCTTCTGGGGCCAACGTCCTGACTTTC
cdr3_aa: CASIRAGPSGANVLTF

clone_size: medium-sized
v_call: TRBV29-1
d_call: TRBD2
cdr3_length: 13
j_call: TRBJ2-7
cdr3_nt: TGCAGCGTTGAAATAGCGGGTGTCTACGAGCAGTACTTC
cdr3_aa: CSVEIAGVYEQYF

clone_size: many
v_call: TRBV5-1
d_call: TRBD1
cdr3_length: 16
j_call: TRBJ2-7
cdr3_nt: TGCGCCAGCAGCTTGGCGGGGCAGGGGGCGTCCTACGAGCAGTACTTC
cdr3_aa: CASSLAGQGASYEQYF

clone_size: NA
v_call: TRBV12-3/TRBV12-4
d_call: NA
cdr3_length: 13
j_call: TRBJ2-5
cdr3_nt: TGTGCCAGCAGCCCGGGACCCGCGGAGACCCAGTACTTC
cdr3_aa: CASSPGPAETQYF

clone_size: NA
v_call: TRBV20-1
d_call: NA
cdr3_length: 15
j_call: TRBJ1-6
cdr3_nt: TGCAGTGCTAGAGTCCCACGTCGGGGGGAATCACCCCTCCACTTT
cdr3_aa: CSARVPRRGESPLHF